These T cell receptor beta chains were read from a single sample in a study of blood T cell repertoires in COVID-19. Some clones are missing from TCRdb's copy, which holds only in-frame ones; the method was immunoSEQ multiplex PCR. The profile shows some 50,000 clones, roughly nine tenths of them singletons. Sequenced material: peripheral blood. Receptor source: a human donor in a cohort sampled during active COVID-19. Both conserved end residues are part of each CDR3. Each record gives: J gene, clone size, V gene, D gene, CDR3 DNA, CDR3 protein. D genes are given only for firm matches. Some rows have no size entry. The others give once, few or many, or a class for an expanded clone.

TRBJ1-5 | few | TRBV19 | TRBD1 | TGTGCCAGTAGGATTAGCCCGGGACAGGGGGCGGCAAGCAATCAGCCCCAGCATTTT | CASRISPGQGAASNQPQHF
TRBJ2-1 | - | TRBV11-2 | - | TGTGCCAGCAACCAGAGGGGGAGCTCCTACAATGAGCAGTTCTTC | CASNQRGSSYNEQFF
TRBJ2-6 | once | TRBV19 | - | TGTGCCAGTACCCCGGGACACTTCTCTGGGGCCAACGTCCTGACTTTC | CASTPGHFSGANVLTF
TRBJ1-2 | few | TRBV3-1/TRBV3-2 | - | TGTGCCAGCAGCCCGGGGGGGGGCGCGGGCTATGGCTACACCTTC | CASSPGGGAGYGYTF
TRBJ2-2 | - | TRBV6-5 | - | TGTGCCACCGCCCGGACATTTTACACCGGGGAGCTGTTTTTT | CATARTFYTGELFF
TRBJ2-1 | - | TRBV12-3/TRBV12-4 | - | TGTGCCAGCAGTTCTTACAATGAGCAGTTCTTC | CASSSYNEQFF
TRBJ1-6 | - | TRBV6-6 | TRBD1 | TGTGCCAGCAGTCGGGGGGGGACAGGAGCCTATAATTCACCCCTCCACTTT | CASSRGGTGAYNSPLHF
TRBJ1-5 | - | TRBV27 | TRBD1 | TGTGCCAGCAGTGACCGGACAGGGCTGCAGCCCCAGCATTTT | CASSDRTGLQPQHF
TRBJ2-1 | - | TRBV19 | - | TGTGCCAGTAGTTTGAGGACAGCATACAATGAGCAGTTCTTC | CASSLRTAYNEQFF
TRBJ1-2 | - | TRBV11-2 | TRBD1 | TGTGCCAGCAGCTTAGTAGCAGGGGGCGTTCTCTATGGCTACACCTTC | CASSLVAGGVLYGYTF
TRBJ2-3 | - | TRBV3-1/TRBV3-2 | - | TGTGCCAGCAAGGGACAAGCCACAGATACGCAGTATTTT | CASKGQATDTQYF
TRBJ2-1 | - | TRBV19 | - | TGTGCCAGTCTACGGGGGGCGGAGCAGTTCTTC | CASLRGAEQFF
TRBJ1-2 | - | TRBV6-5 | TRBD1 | TGTGCCAGCAGTCAGGGACAGGGAGGCGGCTACACCTTC | CASSQGQGGGYTF
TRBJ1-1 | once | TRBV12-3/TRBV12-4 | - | TGTGCCAGCAGTCTTACAGAGAACACTGAAGCTTTCTTT | CASSLTENTEAFF
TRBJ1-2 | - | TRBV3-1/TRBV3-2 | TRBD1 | TGTGCCAGCAGCCAAGTTCGACAGGGGGCCGGCTACACCTTC | CASSQVRQGAGYTF
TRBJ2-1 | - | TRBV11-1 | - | TGTGCCAGCAGCGGGACTGACTCGAGCTCCTACAATGAGCAGTTCTTC | CASSGTDSSSYNEQFF
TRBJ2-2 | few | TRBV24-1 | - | TGTGCCACCAGTGACCCGAATGACGGGTCGAACACCGGGGAGCTGTTTTTT | CATSDPNDGSNTGELFF
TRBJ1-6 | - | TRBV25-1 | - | TGTGCCAGCAGGGCAGGCAATTCACCCCTCCACTTT | CASRAGNSPLHF
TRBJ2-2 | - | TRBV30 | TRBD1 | TGTGCCTGGGGCTTGACAGGGGTGGGCGGGGAGCTGTTTTTT | CAWGLTGVGGELFF
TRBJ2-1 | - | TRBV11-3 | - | TGTGCCAGCAGCTTAGCGGGGGTGAGCTCCTACAATGAGCAGTTCTTC | CASSLAGVSSYNEQFF